This TCR beta chain is drawn from a study of T cells in Graves' hyperthyroidism and ophthalmopathy. RNA transcripts gave rise to amplified TCR beta CDR3 regions. HTBI primers were employed in a first-round RT-PCR of the TCR CDR3. TCRdb itself ran the multiplex PCR reads through MiXCR, one entry per CDR3 protein. The table lists roughly 800,000 distinct CDR3 sequences, about two fifths of them singletons. Hyperthyroidism patients were newly diagnosed, had disease duration under 2 months, and were aged 18 to 65 years. The source is a man aged 18 to 35 with Graves' hyperthyroidism. The source material was blood.

CDR3 loop: CASKYRGSYEQYF. Written as DNA, the CDR3 is TGTGCCAGCAAATACAGGGGCTCCTACGAGCAGTACTTC. This chain joins TRBV12-3 or TRBV12-4 and TRBJ2-7, with 7 bases matching TRBD1. The CDR3 spans 13 residues. J lost 0 bases, V lost 7 bases, and 3 bases had no gene match.